This TCR beta chain was sequenced in a study of cytomegalovirus exposure and HLA in healthy donors. From germline, CDR1 is MGHRA and CDR2 YSYEKL. The CDR3 is 15 amino acids. V was clipped by 1 base and J by 2 bases; unmatched bases: 4. A multiplex PCR was run with 60 Vbeta primers and 13 Jbeta primers. Sequenced by immunoSEQ multiplex PCR; TCRdb stores in-frame clones only, minus some. The table has about 130,000 clones, about three quarters seen once. The chain uses TRBV4-1 and TRBJ2-7; 8 nucleotides match TRBD1. This receptor was identified in a male donor in good health and CMV-seronegative. Sequenced material: PBMCs. CDR3 nucleotides: TGCGCCAGCAGCCAAGCAGAGGGACAGGCCTACGAGCAGTACTTC. Its translation is CASSQAEGQAYEQYF.